The 15 T cell receptor beta chains given below trace back to one sample, sequenced in a study of cytomegalovirus exposure and HLA in healthy donors. PCR involved 60 Vbeta and 13 Jbeta primers. Some clones are missing from TCRdb's copy, which holds only in-frame ones; the method was immunoSEQ multiplex PCR. Of about 70,000 clones in the sample, 60% to 65% were seen once. Specimen: PBMCs. The receptors here all came from a man between 25 and 39 years old in good health and CMV-seronegative.

DNA for the CDR3: TGTGCCAGCAGCTGCTCCCAGCTGCTGTGCGGGGGGTCCCAAGAGACCCAGTACTTC. It encodes CASSCSQLLCGGSQETQYF. The chain links TRBV11-3 to TRBJ2-5, with 8 bases matching TRBD2. The CDR3 spans 19 residues. Trimming cost V 4 bases and J 1 base; bases outside gene matches: 17. Germline V gives CDR1 SGHNT, CDR2 YENEEA.

The CDR3 sequence is CASSLGTGKTDTQYF. In DNA form, the CDR3 reads TGTGCCAGCAGCTTAGGTACAGGGAAAACAGATACGCAGTATTTT. The chain combines TRBV13 with TRBJ2-3; tentatively, D is TRBD1 (6 bases). V was clipped by 0 bases and J by 3 bases, with 10 bases between them. Germline V CDR1 and CDR2: PRHDT, FYEKMQ (reference sequence). This CDR3 spans 15 amino acids.

The chain combines TRBV6-1 with TRBJ1-5; 9 bases are a match to TRBD1. CDR1 MNHNS and CDR2 SASEGT come from the germline V gene. CDR3 length: 15 amino acids. The J segment lost 3 bases and the V segment lost 5 bases, leaving 5 bases of the junction unmatched. The CDR3 spells CASSKTGGLNQPQHF. The CDR3 nucleotides read TGTGCCAGCAGTAAAACAGGGGGCCTCAATCAGCCCCAGCATTTT.

The V call is TRBV7-8, the J call TRBJ2-1; 12 nucleotides match TRBD2. Germline V CDR1 and CDR2: SGHVS, FQNEAQ. This CDR3 has 16 residues. With 0 bases clipped from V and 8 bases from J, the junction kept 5 bases outside the gene matches. Written as DNA, the CDR3 is TGTGCCAGCAGCTTAGCGCCTAGCGGGGGGGCCGATGAGCAGTTCTTC. The encoded protein is CASSLAPSGGADEQFF.

The chain has TRBV2 and TRBJ1-1; a weak D match, TRBD1 (6 bases). The germline V gene has CDR1 SNHLY and CDR2 FYNNEI. Trimming pared 6 bases from V and 2 bases from J, leaving 7 bases between. The CDR3 covers 12 residues. The CDR3 DNA reads as TGTGCCAGCAGGGACAGCAACACTGAAGCTTTCTTT. Amino acid sequence: CASRDSNTEAFF.

The sample holds a few counts of this clone. The chain couples TRBV6-5 to TRBJ2-7; TRBD1 agrees at 7 bases. V gave up 6 bases and J gave up 3 bases; unmatched junction bases: 11. The germline CDR1 and CDR2 sequences are MNHEY and SVGAGI. The CDR3 sequence is 15 residues long. The CDR3 here is CASRPEQGLLYEQYF. The CDR3 coding sequence is TGTGCCAGCAGACCCGAACAGGGGCTCCTCTACGAGCAGTACTTC.

The V call is TRBV13, the J call TRBJ2-6; 8 nucleotides align to TRBD1. The germline V gene has CDR1 PRHDT and CDR2 FYEKMQ (reference sequence). J gave up 3 bases and V 1 base, and 5 bases lay outside the gene matches. The CDR3 sequence is 17 residues long. The CDR3: CASSLDRGALGANVLTF. Written as DNA, the CDR3 is TGTGCCAGCAGCTTAGACAGGGGGGCGCTTGGGGCCAACGTCCTGACTTTC.

This clone was seen a few times. The genes are TRBV4-1 and TRBJ1-1, with a tentative D call TRBD1 (6 bases). Looked up from germline, CDR1 is MGHRA and CDR2 is YSYEKL. Trimming removed 4 bases at V and 0 bases at J, with 9 bases between. The CDR3 contains 14 residues. CDR3 residues: CASSPQGLNTEAFF. CDR3 coding DNA: TGCGCCAGCAGCCCCCAGGGGTTGAACACTGAAGCTTTCTTT.

The genes are TRBV7-2 and TRBJ1-5; D possibly corresponds to TRBD1 (5 bases). V gave up 1 base and J gave up 2 bases, with 12 bases separating them. This CDR3 spans 16 amino acids. Germline V gene sequence: CDR1 SGHTA, CDR2 FQGNSA. The CDR3 DNA reads as TGTGCCAGCAGCTTAGTGCTGGAACAGGGCAATCAGCCCCAGCATTTT. As protein: CASSLVLEQGNQPQHF.

This clone is a singleton in its sample. This chain links TRBV2 with TRBJ1-6, with D maybe TRBD1 (6 bases). The CDR3 has 13 amino acids. CDR1 SNHLY and CDR2 FYNNEI come from the germline V gene. Trimming removed 8 bases from V and 15 bases from J, with 20 bases in between. The CDR3 sequence: CASGNYRDRVLHF. The CDR3 nucleotides are TGTGCCAGCGGCAATTACAGGGATCGGGTCCTCCACTTT.

Written as DNA, the CDR3 is TGTGCCAGCGAGGGCGGGGGGGCTGTCACAGATACGCAGTATTTT. Protein sequence: CASEGGGAVTDTQYF. The rearrangement links TRBV7-9 to TRBJ2-3; 9 bases fit TRBD2. V lost 8 bases, J lost 2 bases, and 8 bases stayed unmatched. The CDR3 is 15 amino acids. Germline V CDR1 and CDR2: SEHNR, FQNEAQ (reference sequence).

The V gene is TRBV29-1, the J gene TRBJ2-5, with 9 bases matching TRBD1. J was trimmed by 5 bases and V by 4 bases; bases with no gene match: 17. Per germline, CDR1 SQVTM and CDR2 ANQGSEA. The CDR3 extends over 17 amino acids. The CDR3: CSVAFPGTGFVGETQYF. Written as DNA, the CDR3 is TGCAGCGTTGCTTTCCCCGGGACAGGGTTTGTTGGGGAGACCCAGTACTTC.

This rearrangement joins TRBV5-1 to TRBJ1-5; 9 bases map to TRBD1. Looked up from germline, CDR1 is SGHRS and CDR2 is YFSETQ. This CDR3 region has 14 residues. The V segment lost 4 bases and the J segment 5 bases; nucleotides outside the gene matches: 4. The CDR3, as DNA: TGCGCCAGCAGCGGAACAGGGGGCGATCAGCCCCAGCATTTT. Encoded protein: CASSGTGGDQPQHF.

The table lists this clone with a count of one. The chain links TRBV6-1 to TRBJ1-1, with TRBD1 matching 7 bases. V shed 7 bases and J 4 bases; nucleotides not matched to a gene: 12. The CDR3 is 15 residues long. CDR1 is MNHNS and CDR2 is SASEGT in the germline V gene. DNA for the CDR3: TGTGCCAGCAATTCAAGGGGGCGCAGGAGCACTGAAGCTTTCTTT. It translates to CASNSRGRRSTEAFF.

The rearrangement joins TRBV2 to TRBJ1-5; TRBD1 is a possible D gene (5 bases). Germline lookup yields CDR1 SNHLY and CDR2 FYNNEI. This CDR3 contains 14 residues. V lost 3 bases, J lost 2 bases, and 8 bases lay in between. The CDR3 spells CASSDRARNQPQHF. The CDR3 coding sequence is TGTGCCAGCAGTGACAGGGCACGCAATCAGCCCCAGCATTTT.